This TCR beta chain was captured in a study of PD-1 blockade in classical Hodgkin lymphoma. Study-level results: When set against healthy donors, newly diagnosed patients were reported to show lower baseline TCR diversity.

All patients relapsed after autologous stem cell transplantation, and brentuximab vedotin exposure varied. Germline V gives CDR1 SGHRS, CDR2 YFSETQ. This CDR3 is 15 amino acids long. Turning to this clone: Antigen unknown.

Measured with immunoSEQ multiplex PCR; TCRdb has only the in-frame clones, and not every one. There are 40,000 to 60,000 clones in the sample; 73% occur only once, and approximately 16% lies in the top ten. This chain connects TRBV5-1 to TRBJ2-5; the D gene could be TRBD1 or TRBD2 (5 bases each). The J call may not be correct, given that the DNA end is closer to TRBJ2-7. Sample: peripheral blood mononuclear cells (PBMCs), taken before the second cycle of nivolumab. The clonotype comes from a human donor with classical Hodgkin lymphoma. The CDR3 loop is CASSLNGAPTYEQYF. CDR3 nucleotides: TGCGCCAGCAGCTTGAACGGGGCCCCGACCTACGAGCAGTACTTC.